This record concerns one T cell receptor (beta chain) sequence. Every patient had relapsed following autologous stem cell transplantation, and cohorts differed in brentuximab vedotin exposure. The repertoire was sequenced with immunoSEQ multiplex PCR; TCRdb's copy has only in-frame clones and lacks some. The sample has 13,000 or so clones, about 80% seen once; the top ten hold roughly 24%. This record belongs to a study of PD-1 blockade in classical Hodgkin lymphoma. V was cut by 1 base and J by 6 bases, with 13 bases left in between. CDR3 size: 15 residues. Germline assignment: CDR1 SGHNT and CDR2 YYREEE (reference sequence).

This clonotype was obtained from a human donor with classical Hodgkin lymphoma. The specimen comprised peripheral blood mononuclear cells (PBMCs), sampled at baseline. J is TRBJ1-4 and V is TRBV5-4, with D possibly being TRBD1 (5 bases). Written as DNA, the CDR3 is TGTGCCAGCAGCTTGTTGCAGGGAGGGGATGAAAAACTGTTTTTT. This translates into CASSLLQGGDEKLFF.